The 6 T cell receptor beta chains presented below share a single source sample, sequenced in a study of Graves' ophthalmopathy and Graves' hyperthyroidism. From RNA, the CDR3 regions of TCR beta chains were amplified and sequenced. First-round RT-PCR employed HTBI primers, with a second-round multiplex PCR after it. One entry per CDR3 protein results from TCRdb running MiXCR on the multiplex PCR reads. The data hold about 700,000 distinct CDR3 sequences, with over 40% observed a single time. The sample comprised peripheral blood. These receptors were collected from an adult man with Graves' ophthalmopathy.

This chain connects TRBV7-9 to TRBJ2-7; D gene unclear. V gave up 11 bases and J gave up 1 base, with 12 bases separating them. There are 12 residues in the CDR3. Germline values: CDR1 SEHNR, CDR2 FQNEAQ (reference sequence). In DNA, the CDR3 is TGTGCCGGCATAAGAGAATCCTACGAGCAGTACTTC. Residues: CAGIRESYEQYF.

Ten or more counts support this clonotype. This sequence joins TRBV7-9 and TRBJ1-6; no definite D call. The CDR3 is made up of 14 amino acids. V lost 5 bases, J lost 6 bases, and 11 bases lay in between. CDR1 is SEHNR and CDR2 is FQNEAQ in the germline V gene (reference sequence). The CDR3 DNA is TGTGCCAGCAGCCCCCCTTCGAGTAATTCACCCCTCCACTTT. It is translated as CASSPPSSNSPLHF.

This clonotype was seen repeatedly, ten times or more. The chain combines TRBV12-3 or TRBV12-4 with TRBJ2-7; D unresolved. The CDR3 is 13 amino acids. The V gene lost 5 bases and the J gene lost 6 bases, with 14 bases spanning the gap. In DNA, the CDR3 is TGTGCCAGCAGTCGCGGATTGACGGGCGAGCAGTACTTC. It yields the protein CASSRGLTGEQYF.

About this clonotype itself: Germline and junction disagree at one end, which may indicate a read error. The chain joins TRBV5-4 to TRBJ2-2; no firm D call. Germline CDR1 reads SGHNT; CDR2 reads YYREEE (reference sequence). The CDR3 loop spans 13 amino acids. CDR3 DNA: TGTACCAGCAGCTCCGGACGGACCGGGGAGCTGTTTTTT. Protein: CTSSSGRTGELFF.

About this clonotype itself: This may arise from a read error, as a much more abundant clone is one base away. The chain carries TRBV2 and TRBJ2-5, with TRBD2 matching over 7 bases. Trimming removed 1 base from V and 2 bases from J; junction bases left unmatched: 4. The CDR3 is made up of 15 amino acids. Germline V gives CDR1 SNHLY, CDR2 FYNNEI. The CDR3 reads CASSEGGGVQETQYF. CDR3 sequence (DNA): TGTGCCAGCAGTGAAGGGGGGGGAGTACAAGAGACCCAGTACTTC.

Many counts were recorded for this clonotype. V is TRBV7-2 and J is TRBJ1-2; D may be TRBD1 (5 bases). This CDR3 comprises 15 residues. Trimming stripped 5 bases from V and 2 bases from J, with 15 bases between. Germline CDR1 reads SGHTA; CDR2 reads FQGNSA. CDR3 sequence (DNA): TGTGCCAGCAGCGCGCCGGGACGGAAGAACTATGGCTACACCTTC. Its translation is CASSAPGRKNYGYTF.